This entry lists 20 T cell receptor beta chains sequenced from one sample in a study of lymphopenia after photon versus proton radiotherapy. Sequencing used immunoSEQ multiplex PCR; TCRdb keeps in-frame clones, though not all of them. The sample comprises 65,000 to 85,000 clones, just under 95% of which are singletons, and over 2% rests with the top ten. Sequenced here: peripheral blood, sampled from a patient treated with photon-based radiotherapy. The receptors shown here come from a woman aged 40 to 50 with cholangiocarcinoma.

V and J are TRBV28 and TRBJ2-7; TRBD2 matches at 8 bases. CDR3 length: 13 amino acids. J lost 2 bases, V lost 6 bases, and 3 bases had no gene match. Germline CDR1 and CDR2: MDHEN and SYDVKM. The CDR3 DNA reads TGTGCCAGCAGAAGCGGGGGAGCCTACGAGCAGTACTTC. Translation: CASRSGGAYEQYF.

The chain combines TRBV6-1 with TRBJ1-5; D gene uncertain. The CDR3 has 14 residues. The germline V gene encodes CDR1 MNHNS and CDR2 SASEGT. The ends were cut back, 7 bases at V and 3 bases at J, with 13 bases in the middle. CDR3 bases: TGTGCCAGCACTGGAGTGGGGAACAATCAGCCCCAGCATTTT. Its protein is CASTGVGNNQPQHF.

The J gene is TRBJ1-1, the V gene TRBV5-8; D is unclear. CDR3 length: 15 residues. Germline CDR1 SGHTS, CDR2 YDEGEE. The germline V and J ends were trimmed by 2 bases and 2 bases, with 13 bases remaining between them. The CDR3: CASSLNGNSNTEAFF. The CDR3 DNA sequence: TGTGCCAGCAGCTTAAACGGGAATTCAAACACTGAAGCTTTCTTT.

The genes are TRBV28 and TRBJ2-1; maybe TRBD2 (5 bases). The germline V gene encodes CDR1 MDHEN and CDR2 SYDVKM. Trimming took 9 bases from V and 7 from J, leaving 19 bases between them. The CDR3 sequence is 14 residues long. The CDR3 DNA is TGTGCCAGTCCTCCCTCCGGGAAGAAAAATGAGCAGTTCTTC. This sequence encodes CASPPSGKKNEQFF.

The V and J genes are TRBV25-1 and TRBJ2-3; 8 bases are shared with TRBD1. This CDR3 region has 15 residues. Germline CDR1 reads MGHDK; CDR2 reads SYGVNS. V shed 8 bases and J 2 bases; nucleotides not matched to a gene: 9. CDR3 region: CASGLQGAFTDTQYF. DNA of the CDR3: TGTGCCAGCGGCCTCCAGGGGGCGTTCACAGATACGCAGTATTTT.

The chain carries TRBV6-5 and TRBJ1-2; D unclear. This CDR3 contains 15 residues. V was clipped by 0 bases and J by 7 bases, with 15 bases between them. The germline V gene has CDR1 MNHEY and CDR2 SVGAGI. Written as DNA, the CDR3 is TGTGCCAGCAGTTACTCGTTATCCAGCGGGCCTGGCTACACCTTC. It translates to CASSYSLSSGPGYTF.

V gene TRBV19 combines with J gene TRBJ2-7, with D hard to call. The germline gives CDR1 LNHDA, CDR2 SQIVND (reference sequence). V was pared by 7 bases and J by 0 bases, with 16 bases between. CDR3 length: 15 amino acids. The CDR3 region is CASNKKAESSYEQYF. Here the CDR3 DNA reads TGTGCCAGTAACAAAAAGGCGGAGAGCTCCTACGAGCAGTACTTC.

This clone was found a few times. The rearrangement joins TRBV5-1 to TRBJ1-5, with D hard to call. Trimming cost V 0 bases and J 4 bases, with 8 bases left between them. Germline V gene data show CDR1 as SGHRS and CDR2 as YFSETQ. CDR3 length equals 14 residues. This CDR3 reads CASSLEGANQPQHF. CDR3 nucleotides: TGCGCCAGCAGCTTGGAGGGAGCAAATCAGCCCCAGCATTTT. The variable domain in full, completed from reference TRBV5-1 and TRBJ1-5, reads KAGVTQTPRYLIKTRGQQVTLSCSPISGHRSVSWYQQTPGQGLQFLFEYFSETQRNKGNFPGRFSGRQFSNSRSEMNVSTLELGDSALYLCASSLEGANQPQHFGDGTRLSIL.

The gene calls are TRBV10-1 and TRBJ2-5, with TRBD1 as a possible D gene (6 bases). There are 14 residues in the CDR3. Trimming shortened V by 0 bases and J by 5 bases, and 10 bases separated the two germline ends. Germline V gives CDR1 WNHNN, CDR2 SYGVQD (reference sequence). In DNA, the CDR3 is TGCGCCAGCAGTGAGTCCAGGGGCCGGGAGACCCAGTACTTC. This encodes CASSESRGRETQYF.

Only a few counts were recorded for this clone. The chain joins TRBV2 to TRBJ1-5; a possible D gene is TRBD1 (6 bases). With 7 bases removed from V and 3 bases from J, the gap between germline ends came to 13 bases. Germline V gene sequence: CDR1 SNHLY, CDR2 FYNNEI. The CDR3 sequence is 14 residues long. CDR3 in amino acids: CASTRRGNNQPQHF. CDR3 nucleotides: TGTGCCAGCACCCGCAGGGGAAACAATCAGCCCCAGCATTTT.

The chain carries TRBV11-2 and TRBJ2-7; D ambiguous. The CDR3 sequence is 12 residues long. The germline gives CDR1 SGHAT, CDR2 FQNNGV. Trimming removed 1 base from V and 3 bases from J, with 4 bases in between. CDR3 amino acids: CASSLAGYEQYF. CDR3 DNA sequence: TGTGCCAGCAGCTTAGCTGGCTACGAGCAGTACTTC.

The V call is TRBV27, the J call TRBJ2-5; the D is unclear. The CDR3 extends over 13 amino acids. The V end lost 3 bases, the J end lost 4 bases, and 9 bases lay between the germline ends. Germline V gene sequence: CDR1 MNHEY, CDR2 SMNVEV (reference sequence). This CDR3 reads CASSFYWGETQYF. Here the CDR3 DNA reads TGTGCCAGCAGTTTTTATTGGGGAGAGACCCAGTACTTC.

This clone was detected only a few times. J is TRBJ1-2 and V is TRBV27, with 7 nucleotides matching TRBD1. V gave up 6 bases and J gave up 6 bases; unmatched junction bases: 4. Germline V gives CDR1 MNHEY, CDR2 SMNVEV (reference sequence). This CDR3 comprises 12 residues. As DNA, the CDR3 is TGTGCCAGCAGGGAAGGGGGCCATGGCTACACCTTC. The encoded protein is CASREGGHGYTF.

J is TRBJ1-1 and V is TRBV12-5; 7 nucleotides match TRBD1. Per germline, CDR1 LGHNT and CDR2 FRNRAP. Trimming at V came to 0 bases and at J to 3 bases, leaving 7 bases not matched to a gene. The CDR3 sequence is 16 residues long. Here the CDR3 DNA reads TGTGCTAGTGGTTTGGTACTAGGGCAGGGGGACACTGAAGCTTTCTTT. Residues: CASGLVLGQGDTEAFF.

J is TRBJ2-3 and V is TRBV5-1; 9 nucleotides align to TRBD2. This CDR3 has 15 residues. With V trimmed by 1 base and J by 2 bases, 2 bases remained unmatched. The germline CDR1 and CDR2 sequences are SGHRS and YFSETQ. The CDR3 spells CASSLRGLATDTQYF. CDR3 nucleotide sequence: TGCGCCAGCAGCTTGCGGGGACTAGCCACAGATACGCAGTATTTT.

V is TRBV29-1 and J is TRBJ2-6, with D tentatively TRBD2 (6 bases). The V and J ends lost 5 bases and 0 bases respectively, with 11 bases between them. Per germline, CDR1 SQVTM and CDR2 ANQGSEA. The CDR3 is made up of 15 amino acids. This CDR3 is CSVQIGGSGANVLTF. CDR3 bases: TGCAGCGTTCAAATCGGGGGCTCTGGGGCCAACGTCCTGACTTTC.

The DNA for the CDR3 is TGTGCCTGGAGATCCCCAGCGGGGGCTCCCTACAATGAGCAGTTCTTC. Translated, it gives CAWRSPAGAPYNEQFF. The chain uses TRBV30 and TRBJ2-1; 8 bases map to TRBD2. With 3 bases clipped from V and 2 bases from J, the junction kept 9 bases outside the gene matches. Germline CDR1 GTSNPN, CDR2 SVGIG (reference sequence). The CDR3 runs 16 residues.

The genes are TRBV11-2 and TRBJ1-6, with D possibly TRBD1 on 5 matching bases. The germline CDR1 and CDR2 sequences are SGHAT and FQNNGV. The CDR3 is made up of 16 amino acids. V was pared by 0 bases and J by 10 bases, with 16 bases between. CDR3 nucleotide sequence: TGTGCCAGCAGCTTAGAGGTGGGACTCGTCATGTCACCCCTCCACTTT. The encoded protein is CASSLEVGLVMSPLHF. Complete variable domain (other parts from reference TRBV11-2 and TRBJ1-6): EAGVAQSPRYKIIEKRQSVAFWCNPISGHATLYWYQQILGQGPKLLIQFQNNGVVDDSQLPKDRFSAERLKGVDSTLKIQPAKLEDSAVYLCASSLEVGLVMSPLHFGNGTRLTVT.

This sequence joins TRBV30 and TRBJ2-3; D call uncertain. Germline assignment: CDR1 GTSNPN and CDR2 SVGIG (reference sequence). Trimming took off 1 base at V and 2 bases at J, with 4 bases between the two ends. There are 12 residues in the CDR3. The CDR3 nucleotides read TGTGCCTGGAGTGGGACCACAGATACGCAGTATTTT. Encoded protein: CAWSGTTDTQYF.

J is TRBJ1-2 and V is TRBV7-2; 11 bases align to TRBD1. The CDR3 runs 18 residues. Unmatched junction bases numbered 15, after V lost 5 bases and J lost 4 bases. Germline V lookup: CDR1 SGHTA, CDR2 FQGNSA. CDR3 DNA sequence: TGTGCCAGCAGCATAATCCGGGACAGGGGGTGGCGTGGCTATGGCTACACCTTC. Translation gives CASSIIRDRGWRGYGYTF.